The 13 T cell receptor beta chains reported below all come from one sample, sequenced in a study of T cells after somatic rescue of genetic block. Produced via immunoSEQ multiplex PCR; TCRdb's table is partial and in-frame only. The sample contains approximately 110,000 clones, approximately 90% of which appear only once. The specimen was peripheral blood mononuclear cells (PBMCs). The receptors shown here come from a woman between 18 and 29 years old.

V is TRBV20-1 and J is TRBJ2-5, with no clear D. The CDR3 consists of 10 residues. Trimming cost V 6 bases and J 4 bases, with 6 bases left between them. Germline CDR1 DFQATT, CDR2 SNEGSKA (reference sequence). The CDR3 DNA sequence: TGCAGTGCCGAAAGAGAGACCCAGTACTTC. Its translation is CSAERETQYF.

V and J are TRBV6-6 and TRBJ2-3; perhaps TRBD1 as D (8 bases). Germline CDR1 MNHNY, CDR2 SVGAGI (reference sequence). The V end lost 6 bases, the J end lost 4 bases, and 17 bases lay between the germline ends. There are 15 residues in the CDR3. The CDR3 DNA follows: TGTGCCAGCAGCCACAGGGGGGGGGCCCCAGATACGCAGTATTTT. It codes for CASSHRGGAPDTQYF.

The chain uses TRBV18 and TRBJ2-7, with D possibly being TRBD2 (6 bases). This CDR3 is built from 16 residues. The V gene lost 0 bases and the J gene lost 0 bases, with 12 bases spanning the gap. The germline V gene has CDR1 KGHSH and CDR2 LQKENI. The CDR3, as DNA: TGTGCCAGCTCACCACCGGGGGGTTATGGCTCCTACGAGCAGTACTTC. Its translation is CASSPPGGYGSYEQYF.

The chain carries TRBV6-1 and TRBJ1-4, with TRBD1 as a possible D gene (5 bases). Per the germline V gene, CDR1 is MNHNS and CDR2 is SASEGT. With 5 bases removed from V and 6 bases from J, the gap between germline ends came to 13 bases. This CDR3 has 14 amino acids. The CDR3 region has the DNA TGTGCCAGCAGTATTGCCGGGGGGGATGAAAAACTGTTTTTT. The encoded protein is CASSIAGGDEKLFF.

This clone showed up just once. The rearrangement joins TRBV7-9 to TRBJ2-3; D tentatively fits TRBD1 or TRBD2 (5 bases each). Germline V gene lookup returns CDR1 SEHNR and CDR2 FQNEAQ (reference sequence). V lost 2 bases and J 4 bases, leaving 10 bases between the germline ends. CDR3 size: 14 residues. The CDR3 nucleotides read TGTGCCAGCAGCTTACCCGGGGCCCCAGATACGCAGTATTTT. Translation gives CASSLPGAPDTQYF.

This rearrangement joins TRBV5-1 to TRBJ1-3; perhaps TRBD1 as D (6 bases). There are 14 residues in the CDR3. V was clipped by 0 bases and J by 8 bases, with 12 bases between them. Looked up from germline, CDR1 is SGHRS and CDR2 is YFSETQ. For the CDR3, the DNA is TGCGCCAGCAGCTTGGGACAGGAGGTTGACACCATATATTTT. It is translated as CASSLGQEVDTIYF.

V is TRBV11-3 and J is TRBJ2-1, with a tentative D call TRBD2 (7 bases). V was shortened by 5 bases and J by 8 bases, with 16 bases between the two germline ends. Germline lookup yields CDR1 SGHNT and CDR2 YENEEA. The CDR3 has 14 amino acids. The CDR3 here is CASSLPGGRDEQFF. Here the CDR3 DNA reads TGTGCCAGCAGCCTCCCCGGGGGGCGGGATGAGCAGTTCTTC.

The chain has TRBV7-8 and TRBJ2-1; D not certain. Germline V lookup: CDR1 SGHVS, CDR2 FQNEAQ. Trimming removed 0 bases at V and 6 bases at J, with 12 bases between. This CDR3 is 15 amino acids long. The CDR3 here is CASSLAVLVRNEQFF. The CDR3 DNA reads TGTGCCAGCAGCTTAGCGGTGCTAGTCCGCAATGAGCAGTTCTTC.

The chain combines TRBV28 with TRBJ1-5, with 7 bases that match TRBD1. V was pared by 5 bases and J by 4 bases, with 11 bases of the junction left unmatched. This CDR3 comprises 16 residues. CDR1 is MDHEN and CDR2 is SYDVKM in the germline V gene. CDR3 region: CASSPPTGTANQPQHF. As DNA, the CDR3 is TGTGCCAGCAGTCCCCCAACCGGGACAGCAAATCAGCCCCAGCATTTT.

The CDR3: CASSLTPAGLETQYF. CDR3 DNA sequence: TGTGCCAGCAGTTTGACCCCGGCTGGGTTGGAGACCCAGTACTTC. This chain connects TRBV27 to TRBJ2-5; D remains unclear. The CDR3 sequence is 15 residues long. Per the germline V gene, CDR1 is MNHEY and CDR2 is SMNVEV (reference sequence). Trimming took 3 bases from V and 5 from J, leaving 16 bases between them.

V and J are TRBV27 and TRBJ2-5; D ambiguous. The CDR3 loop spans 15 amino acids. Germline V CDR1 and CDR2: MNHEY, SMNVEV (reference sequence). V was trimmed by 3 bases and J by 5 bases, leaving 16 bases between them. The CDR3: CASSLSWRRKETQYF. CDR3 nucleotide sequence: TGTGCCAGCAGTTTGTCTTGGAGAAGGAAGGAGACCCAGTACTTC.

The chain employs TRBV14 and TRBJ1-2; weak D call: TRBD1 (5 bases). The CDR3 totals 13 residues. Trimming took off 3 bases at V and 5 bases at J, with 10 bases between the two ends. CDR1 and CDR2 from the germline V gene are SGHDN and FVKESK. In DNA, the CDR3 is TGTGCCAGCAGCCAGGGAGAGGGGTATGGCTACACCTTC. Translating gives CASSQGEGYGYTF.

V and J are TRBV7-9 and TRBJ2-7, with D perhaps matching TRBD1 (5 bases). The CDR3 loop spans 14 amino acids. Trimming shortened V by 2 bases and J by 6 bases, and 14 bases separated the two germline ends. Germline loops: CDR1 SEHNR, CDR2 FQNEAQ (reference sequence). This CDR3 is CASSLIEGAGEQYF. CDR3 DNA sequence: TGTGCCAGCAGCTTAATCGAAGGGGCTGGCGAGCAGTACTTC.